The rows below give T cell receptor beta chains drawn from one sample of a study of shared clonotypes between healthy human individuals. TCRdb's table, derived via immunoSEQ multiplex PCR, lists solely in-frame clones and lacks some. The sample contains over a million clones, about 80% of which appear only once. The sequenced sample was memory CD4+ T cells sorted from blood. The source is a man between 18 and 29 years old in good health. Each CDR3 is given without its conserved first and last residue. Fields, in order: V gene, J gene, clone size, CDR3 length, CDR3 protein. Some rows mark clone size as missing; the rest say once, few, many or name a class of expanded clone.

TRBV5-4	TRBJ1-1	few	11	ASNLEGVAEAF
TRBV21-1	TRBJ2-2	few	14	ASSAGGPGNTGELF
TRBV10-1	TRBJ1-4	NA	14	ATRGRHSLGDEKLF
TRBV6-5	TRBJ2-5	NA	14	ASSYSNGRAQETQY
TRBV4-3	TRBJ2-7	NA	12	ASSPSHGGDEQY
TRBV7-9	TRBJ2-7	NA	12	ASSQLAGNGEQY
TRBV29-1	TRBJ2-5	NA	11	SVVLAGGQTQY
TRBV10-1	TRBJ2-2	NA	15	ASSETLAGGHTGELF
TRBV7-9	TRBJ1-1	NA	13	ASSPGGVGDTEAF
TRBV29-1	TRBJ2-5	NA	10	SVELGPETQY
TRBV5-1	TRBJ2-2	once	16	ASSLIMLAGAGTGELF
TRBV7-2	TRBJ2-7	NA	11	ASSLDPGYQQY
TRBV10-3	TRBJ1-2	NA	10	AISVSGLGYT
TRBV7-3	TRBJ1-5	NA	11	ASSLGEAQPQH
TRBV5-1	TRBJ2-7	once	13	VSSLGAQSSYEQY
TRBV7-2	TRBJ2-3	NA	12	ASSPMGSTDTQY
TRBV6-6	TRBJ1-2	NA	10	ASSRSGDGYT
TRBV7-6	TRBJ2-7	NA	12	ASSPLSGSYEQY
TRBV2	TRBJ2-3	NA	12	ASSVDRATDTQY
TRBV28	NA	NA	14	ASSLTGTGTLHEQY
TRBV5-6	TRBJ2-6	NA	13	ASSFWGAGANVLT
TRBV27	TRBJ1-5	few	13	ASSRDSLSNQPQH
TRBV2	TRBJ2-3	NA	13	ASSGRRADTDTQY
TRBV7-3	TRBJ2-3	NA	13	ASSLTGGGTDTQY
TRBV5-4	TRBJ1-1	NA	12	ASSLGAADTEAF
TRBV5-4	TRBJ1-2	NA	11	ASTVGRGYGYT
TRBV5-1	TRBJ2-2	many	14	ASSTASGGRGGELF
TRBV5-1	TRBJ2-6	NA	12	ASTDSSGANVLT
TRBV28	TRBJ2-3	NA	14	ASSLSPPGGADTQY
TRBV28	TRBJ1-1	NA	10	ASSSSLEEAF
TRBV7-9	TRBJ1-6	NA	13	ASNNDRIYNSPLH
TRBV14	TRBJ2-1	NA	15	ASSQGLAGGLYNEQF
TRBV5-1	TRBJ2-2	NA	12	ASSLGLAGGELF
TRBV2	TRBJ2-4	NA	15	ASSEAVQLGSKNIQY
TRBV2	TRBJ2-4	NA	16	ASSSTSGGFWAKNIQY
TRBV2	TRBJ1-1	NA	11	ASTPDFYTEAF
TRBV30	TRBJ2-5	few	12	AGGIAVYQETQY
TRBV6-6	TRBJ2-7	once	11	ASSYSSSYEQY
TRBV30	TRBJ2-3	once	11	AWSGQVVDTQY
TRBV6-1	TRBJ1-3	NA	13	ASSDRGPSGNTIY
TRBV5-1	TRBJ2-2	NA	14	ASSLEVGTGTGELF